The 25 T cell receptor beta chains reported below all come from one sample, sequenced in a study of T cells in Graves' hyperthyroidism and ophthalmopathy. RNA transcripts gave rise to amplified TCR beta CDR3 regions. RT-PCR in the first round (using the HTBI primer set) targeted the TCR CDR3. A single record per CDR3 protein comes from TCRdb applying MiXCR to the multiplex PCR reads. The sample gives 500,000 to 600,000 distinct CDR3 sequences, roughly 46% of which show up once; roughly 19% is in the top ten. The sequenced sample consisted of peripheral blood or thyroid tissue (not recorded which). Receptors were obtained from an adult woman with Graves' disease, either hyperthyroidism or ophthalmopathy (not recorded which).

Of note for this clonotype: One end of the junction fails to match germline, which may point to a read error. The rearrangement uses TRBV7-2 and TRBJ2-7; D uncertain. The CDR3 runs to 14 residues. Per germline, CDR1 SGHTA and CDR2 FQGNSA. The CDR3 protein is CASSTGRRGPEQYF. CDR3 DNA: TGCGCCAGCAGCACCGGACGTCGTGGGCCCGAGCAGTACTTC.

The V gene is TRBV29-1, the J gene TRBJ2-5; D gene ambiguous. CDR1 is SQVTM, CDR2 ANQGSEA, per germline. The CDR3 sequence is 12 residues long. V lost 5 bases and J lost 2, with 9 bases in between. The CDR3 bases are TGCAGCGTTCACAGCCTTCAAGAGACCCAGTACTTC. This encodes CSVHSLQETQYF.

At least ten counts were recorded for this clonotype. The chain recombines TRBV7-2 with TRBJ2-2; 8 bases are a match to TRBD2. The CDR3 sequence is 16 residues long. Per the germline V gene, CDR1 is SGHTA and CDR2 is FQGNSA. V shed 3 bases and J 5 bases; nucleotides not matched to a gene: 8. The CDR3 reads CASSLDRGGWTGELFF. In nucleotides, the CDR3 is TGTGCCAGCAGCTTGGACCGGGGGGGTTGGACCGGGGAGCTGTTTTTT.

In this sample, this clonotype turned up many times. The chain links TRBV4-2 to TRBJ2-2; 8 bases fit TRBD2. The CDR3 is made up of 14 amino acids. The V gene end was trimmed by 3 bases and the J gene end by 6 bases; junction bases not matched to a gene: 3. In germline, CDR1 is LGHNA, CDR2 YNFKEQ. The CDR3 sequence is CASSQGLDAGELFF. CDR3 nucleotides: TGTGCCAGCAGCCAGGGACTAGACGCCGGGGAGCTGTTTTTT.

This clonotype was observed a handful of times. J is TRBJ2-7 and V is TRBV25-1, with 7 bases matching TRBD2. V was pared by 4 bases and J by 2 bases, with 2 bases of the junction left unmatched. The CDR3 sequence is 13 residues long. From germline, CDR1 is MGHDK and CDR2 SYGVNS. CDR3 nucleotides: TGTGCCAGCAGTGCCCTAGCGGCCTACGAGCAGTACTTC. It is translated as CASSALAAYEQYF.

This clonotype was counted ten times or more. The V and J genes are TRBV20-1 and TRBJ2-7; 13 bases align to TRBD2. Trimming took 1 base from V and 5 from J; bases not matched to a gene: 2. CDR1 is DFQATT and CDR2 is SNEGSKA in the germline V gene (reference sequence). CDR3 length: 14 amino acids. Written as DNA, the CDR3 is TGCAGTGCTAGAGTACTAGCGGGAGGGGACGAGCAGTACTTC. As protein: CSARVLAGGDEQYF.

The rearrangement uses TRBV7-2 and TRBJ1-5; TRBD1 is a possible D gene (6 bases). Trimming cost V 6 bases and J 6 bases, with 12 bases left between them. The germline V gene encodes CDR1 SGHTA and CDR2 FQGNSA. This CDR3 region has 13 residues. CDR3: CASSYRERQPQHF. Written as DNA, the CDR3 is TGTGCCAGCAGTTACAGGGAGCGTCAGCCCCAGCATTTT. Variable domain in full (rest from reference TRBV7-2 and TRBJ1-5): GAGVSQSPSNKVTEKGKDVELRCDPISGHTALYWYRQSLGQGLEFLIYFQGNSAPDKSGLPSDRFSAERTGGSVSTLTIQRTQQEDSAVYLCASSYRERQPQHFGDGTRLSIL.

This clonotype has at least ten counts. The chain links TRBV6-5 to TRBJ2-2; tentative D call: TRBD2 (6 bases). This CDR3 comprises 14 residues. V was clipped by 0 bases and J by 7 bases, with 9 bases between them. Germline V lookup: CDR1 MNHEY, CDR2 SVGAGI. CDR3 DNA: TGTGCCAGCAGTTACTCCCGGGGGAGCGGGGAGCTGTTTTTT. Encoded protein: CASSYSRGSGELFF.

The chain carries TRBV2 and TRBJ2-7, with 8 positions matching TRBD1. The CDR3 runs to 13 residues. Germline V gene sequence: CDR1 SNHLY, CDR2 FYNNEI. After removal of 6 bases from V and 7 bases from J, the junction contained 8 bases not matched to a gene. The CDR3 sequence: CASRPGQVFEQYF. The CDR3 nucleotides are TGTGCCAGCAGACCGGGACAGGTGTTTGAGCAGTACTTC.

A note on this clonotype: A much bigger clone sits one base away, suggesting this may be a read error. The chain combines TRBV24-1 with TRBJ2-5, with unresolved D. The assigned J gene may be wrong: the sequence end matches TRBJ2-1 better. This CDR3 comprises 16 residues. Germline V CDR1 and CDR2: KGHDR, SFDVKD. CDR3 protein: CATSDLRFGGQETQFF. DNA for the CDR3: TGTGCCACCAGTGATTTGCGATTTGGCGGCCAAGAGACCCAGTTCTTC.

This sequence joins TRBV20-1 and TRBJ2-5; D possibly corresponds to TRBD2 (6 bases). The CDR3 length is 19 residues. CDR1 is DFQATT, CDR2 SNEGSKA, per germline (reference sequence). Trimming removed 6 bases from V and 1 base from J, with 30 bases in between. This chain's CDR3 is CSAGGVSLGPGSVQETQYF. In DNA, the CDR3 is TGCAGTGCGGGCGGGGTCAGTCTGGGGCCAGGGTCGGTCCAAGAGACCCAGTACTTC.

V is TRBV15 and J is TRBJ2-3; TRBD2 matches at 10 bases. The V and J ends lost 1 base and 4 bases, in that order; junction bases with no gene match: 2. This CDR3 has 15 residues. Germline CDR1 LNHNV, CDR2 YYDKDF (reference sequence). The CDR3 loop is CATSRGLAGADTQYF. The CDR3 DNA is TGTGCCACCAGCAGAGGTCTAGCGGGAGCAGATACGCAGTATTTT.

The CDR3 DNA follows: TGCGCCAGCAGCGGCGCGGGACTAGCGTCCTACGAGCAGTACTTC. It yields the protein CASSGAGLASYEQYF. The gene calls are TRBV10-1 and TRBJ2-7; TRBD2 matches 10 bases. Germline V gene sequence: CDR1 WNHNN, CDR2 SYGVQD (reference sequence). The J segment lost 1 base and the V segment lost 6 bases, leaving 6 bases of the junction unmatched. This CDR3 comprises 15 residues.

The V call is TRBV7-9, the J call TRBJ2-5; 9 bases are a match to TRBD2. The CDR3 length is 15 residues. After removal of 5 bases from V and 5 bases from J, the junction contained 9 bases not matched to a gene. Germline assignment: CDR1 SEHNR and CDR2 FQNEAQ (reference sequence). As DNA, the CDR3 is TGTGCCAGCAGCCAAGAGGCGGGAGGGGGGGAGACCCAGTACTTC. It codes for CASSQEAGGGETQYF.

This clonotype was found many times. V is TRBV6-5 and J is TRBJ2-7; no reliable D call. V was clipped by 2 bases and J by 2 bases, with 7 bases between them. Looked up from germline, CDR1 is MNHEY and CDR2 is SVGAGI. The CDR3 totals 13 residues. CDR3 in amino acids: CASSYGPTYEQYF. CDR3 bases: TGTGCCAGCAGTTACGGACCAACCTACGAGCAGTACTTC.

This clonotype has at least ten counts. The rearrangement uses TRBV5-1 and TRBJ2-7, with D possibly TRBD1 on 6 matching bases. The CDR3 is 16 amino acids. CDR1 SGHRS and CDR2 YFSETQ come from the germline V gene. Trimming cost V 4 bases and J 3 bases, with 20 bases left between them. DNA of the CDR3: TGCGCCAGCAGCCCCCGCGGGTTACAGGGCGTCTACGAGCAGTACTTC. It is translated as CASSPRGLQGVYEQYF.

In its sample, this clonotype was seen once. An end of the junction differs from the germline gene, which may be a read error. In nucleotides, the CDR3 is TGTGCTAGCAGCTTAAGGGCAGCGGGACACACTGAAGCTTTCTTT. Residues: CASSLRAAGHTEAFF. This rearrangement joins TRBV7-7 to TRBJ1-1, with D perhaps matching TRBD1 (5 bases). Per the germline V gene, CDR1 is SSHAT and CDR2 is FNYEAQ (reference sequence). The CDR3 is 15 amino acids.

This chain links TRBV30 with TRBJ1-1, with D possibly matching TRBD1 (6 bases). V was trimmed by 2 bases and J by 7 bases, leaving 11 bases between them. The CDR3 contains 12 residues. Per the germline V gene, CDR1 is GTSNPN and CDR2 is SVGIG (reference sequence). CDR3 amino acids: CAWSWGGFEAFF. In DNA, the CDR3 is TGTGCCTGGAGTTGGGGGGGCTTTGAAGCTTTCTTT.

The chain combines TRBV6-2 or TRBV6-3 with TRBJ1-1; D remains ambiguous. Germline assignment: CDR1 MNHEY and CDR2 SVGEGT. V was trimmed by 7 bases and J by 1 base, leaving 13 bases between them. The CDR3 covers 14 residues. The DNA of the CDR3 is TGTGCCAGCACCTCCCCGGCCAGGAACACTGAAGCTTTCTTT. This translates into CASTSPARNTEAFF.

This clonotype was picked up many times. This chain uses TRBV20-1 with TRBJ1-5, with D perhaps matching TRBD1 (6 bases). CDR1 is DFQATT, CDR2 SNEGSKA, per germline (reference sequence). The CDR3 loop spans 14 amino acids. The ends were cut back, 0 bases at V and 5 bases at J, with 11 bases in the middle. This CDR3 is CSARDRRGHQPQHF. In DNA, the CDR3 is TGCAGTGCTAGAGATCGCAGGGGCCATCAGCCCCAGCATTTT.

This clonotype was observed at least ten times. The V gene is TRBV4-1, the J gene TRBJ2-7; D gene uncertain. Trimming removed 0 bases at V and 0 bases at J, with 6 bases between. This CDR3 has 14 amino acids. The V gene's germline CDR1 is MGHRA and CDR2 YSYEKL. CDR3 DNA sequence: TGCGCCAGCAGCCAAGAAGGGTTCTCCTACGAGCAGTACTTC. Protein product: CASSQEGFSYEQYF.

The rearrangement joins TRBV9 to TRBJ2-7, with 13 bases fitting TRBD2. V gave up 10 bases and J gave up 5 bases; unmatched junction bases: 9. The CDR3 has 14 amino acids. CDR1 and CDR2 from the germline V gene are SGDLS and YYNGEE. CDR3 nucleotides: TGTGCCCTGGGGACTAGCGGGGAGGTCCACGAGCAGTACTTC. Encoded protein: CALGTSGEVHEQYF.

This clonotype was seen more than once but under ten times. The chain combines TRBV20-1 with TRBJ2-5, with D perhaps TRBD1 or TRBD2 (9 bases each). Germline V gene lookup returns CDR1 DFQATT and CDR2 SNEGSKA (reference sequence). Deletions cut 7 bases from V and 4 bases from J, with 25 bases between. The CDR3 loop spans 16 amino acids. In nucleotides, the CDR3 is TGCAGTGGGACAGGGGTAGCGGGAGATGGGGGAGAGACCCAGTACTTC. Translated, it gives CSGTGVAGDGGETQYF.

The V call is TRBV7-8, the J call TRBJ2-7; TRBD1 might be the D (5 bases). V was clipped by 6 bases and J by 3 bases, with 15 bases between them. CDR1 SGHVS and CDR2 FQNEAQ come from the germline V gene. The length of the CDR3 is 14 residues. CDR3 amino acids: CASSYRQGVYEQYF. The CDR3 DNA is TGTGCCAGCAGTTACCGCCAGGGTGTCTACGAGCAGTACTTC.

This clonotype was recorded at least ten times. CDR3 coding DNA: TGTGCCAGCAGCTTGGGGACAGGGGGCCGCGAGCAGTACTTC. Translating it yields CASSLGTGGREQYF. The V gene is TRBV7-2, the J gene TRBJ2-7; TRBD1 aligns across 12 bases. Germline values: CDR1 SGHTA, CDR2 FQGNSA. After removal of 3 bases from V and 6 bases from J, the junction contained 3 bases not matched to a gene. CDR3 length: 14 amino acids.